The clone carrying this TCR beta chain occurred a few times. These data come from a study of blood T cell repertoires in COVID-19. About the study: Sources were T cells, B-cell-depleted T cells, or PBMCs; the material itself was cDNA or gDNA.

Original processing methods: Estimation of nucleated cell counts was performed using reference gene primer amplification. Using immunoSEQ multiplex PCR, the repertoire was profiled, and TCRdb retains in-frame clones only, with some absent. V and J calls plus clone size are reproduced from that table; the DNA served to infer D and trimming. The data contain fewer than 75,000 clones, approximately 92% of them singletons. The CDR3 is 14 residues long. The ends lost 6 bases at V and 3 bases at J; junction bases unmatched: 7. Germline V gene sequence: CDR1 MGHRA, CDR2 YSYEKL. Sequences were obtained from peripheral blood. The chain links TRBV4-1 to TRBJ1-1; 7 bases agree with TRBD1. This sequence originates from a man at least 80 years old with acute or convalescent COVID-19. The CDR3 DNA sequence: TGCGCCAGCAGAACAGGGGCTTTGTACACTGAAGCTTTCTTT. As protein: CASRTGALYTEAFF.